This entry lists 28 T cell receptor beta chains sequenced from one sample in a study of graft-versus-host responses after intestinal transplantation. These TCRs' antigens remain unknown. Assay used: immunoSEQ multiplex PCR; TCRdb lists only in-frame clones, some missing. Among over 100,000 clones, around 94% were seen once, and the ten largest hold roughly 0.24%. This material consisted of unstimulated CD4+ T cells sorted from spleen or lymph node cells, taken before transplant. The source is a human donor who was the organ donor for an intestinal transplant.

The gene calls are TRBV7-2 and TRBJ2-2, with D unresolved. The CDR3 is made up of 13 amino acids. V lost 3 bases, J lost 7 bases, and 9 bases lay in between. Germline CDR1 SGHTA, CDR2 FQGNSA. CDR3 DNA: TGTGCCAGCAGCTTTCGGTCTGGCGGGGAGCTGTTTTTT. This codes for CASSFRSGGELFF. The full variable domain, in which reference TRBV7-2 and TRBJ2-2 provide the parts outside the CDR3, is GAGVSQSPSNKVTEKGKDVELRCDPISGHTALYWYRQSLGQGLEFLIYFQGNSAPDKSGLPSDRFSAERTGGSVSTLTIQRTQQEDSAVYLCASSFRSGGELFFGEGSRLTVL.

CDR3 nucleotides: TGCGCCAGCAGCTTGGAGGGGAGCACAGATACGCAGTATTTT. Amino acid sequence: CASSLEGSTDTQYF. The chain recombines TRBV5-1 with TRBJ2-3; a possible D gene is TRBD1 (5 bases). V lost 0 bases to trimming and J lost 0 bases, with 5 bases between them. The germline gives CDR1 SGHRS, CDR2 YFSETQ. This CDR3 region has 14 residues. Using reference TRBV5-1 and TRBJ2-3 for the parts outside the CDR3, the full variable domain is KAGVTQTPRYLIKTRGQQVTLSCSPISGHRSVSWYQQTPGQGLQFLFEYFSETQRNKGNFPGRFSGRQFSNSRSEMNVSTLELGDSALYLCASSLEGSTDTQYFGPGTRLTVL.

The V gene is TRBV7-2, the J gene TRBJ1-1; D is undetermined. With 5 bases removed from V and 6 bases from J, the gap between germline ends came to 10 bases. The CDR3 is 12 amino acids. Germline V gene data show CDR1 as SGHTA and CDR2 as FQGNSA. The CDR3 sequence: CASSRYGAEAFF. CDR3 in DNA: TGTGCCAGCAGCCGCTATGGGGCTGAAGCTTTCTTT.

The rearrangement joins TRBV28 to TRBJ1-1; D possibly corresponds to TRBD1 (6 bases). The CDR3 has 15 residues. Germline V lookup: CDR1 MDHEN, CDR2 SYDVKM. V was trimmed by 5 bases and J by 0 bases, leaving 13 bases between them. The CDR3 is CASSHTGNLNTEAFF. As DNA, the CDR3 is TGTGCCAGCAGTCACACAGGGAACTTGAACACTGAAGCTTTCTTT.

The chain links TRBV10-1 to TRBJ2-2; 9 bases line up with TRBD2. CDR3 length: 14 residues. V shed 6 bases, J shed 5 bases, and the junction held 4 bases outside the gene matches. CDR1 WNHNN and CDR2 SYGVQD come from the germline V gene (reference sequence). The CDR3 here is CASSFSGRTGELFF. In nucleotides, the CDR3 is TGCGCCAGCAGCTTTAGCGGGAGAACCGGGGAGCTGTTTTTT.

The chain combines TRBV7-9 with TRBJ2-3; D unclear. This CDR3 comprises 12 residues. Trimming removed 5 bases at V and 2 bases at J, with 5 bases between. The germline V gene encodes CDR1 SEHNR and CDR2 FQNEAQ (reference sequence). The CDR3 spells CASSPYTDTQYF. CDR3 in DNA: TGTGCCAGCAGCCCTTACACAGATACGCAGTATTTT.

CDR3 residues: CASRPLGRITGELFF. The CDR3 region has the DNA TGCGCCAGCAGGCCCCTTGGGCGGATAACCGGGGAGCTGTTTTTT. The V gene is TRBV10-2, the J gene TRBJ2-2, with D unresolved. Germline V gene lookup returns CDR1 WSHSY and CDR2 SAAADI. Deletions cut 6 bases from V and 5 bases from J, with 16 bases between. The CDR3 is made up of 15 amino acids.

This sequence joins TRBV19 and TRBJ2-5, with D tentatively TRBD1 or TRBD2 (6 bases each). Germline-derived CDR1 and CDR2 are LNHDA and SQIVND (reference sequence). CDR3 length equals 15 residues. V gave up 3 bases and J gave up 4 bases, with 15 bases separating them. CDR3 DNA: TGTGCCAGTAGTATCAGGAGGGGGGTGGGAGAGACCCAGTACTTC. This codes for CASSIRRGVGETQYF.

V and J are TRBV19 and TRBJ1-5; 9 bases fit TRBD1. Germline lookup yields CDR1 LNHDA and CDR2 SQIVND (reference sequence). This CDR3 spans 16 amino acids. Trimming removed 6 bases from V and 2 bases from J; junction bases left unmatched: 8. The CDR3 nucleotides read TGTGCCAGTAGGGTTACAGGGGGCGCGGGCAATCAGCCCCAGCATTTT. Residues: CASRVTGGAGNQPQHF.

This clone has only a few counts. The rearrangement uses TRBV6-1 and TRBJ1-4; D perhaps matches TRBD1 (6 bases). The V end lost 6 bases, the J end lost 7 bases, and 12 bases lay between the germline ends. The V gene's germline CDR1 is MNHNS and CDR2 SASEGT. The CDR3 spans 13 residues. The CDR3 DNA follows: TGTGCCAGCAGAGGGGGTCAAGGTGAAAAACTGTTTTTT. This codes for CASRGGQGEKLFF.

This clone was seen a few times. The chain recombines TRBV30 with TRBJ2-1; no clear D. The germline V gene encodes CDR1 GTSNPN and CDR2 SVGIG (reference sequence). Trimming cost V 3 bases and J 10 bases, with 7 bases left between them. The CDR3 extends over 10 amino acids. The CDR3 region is CAWSGREQFF. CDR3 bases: TGTGCCTGGAGCGGGCGGGAGCAGTTCTTC.

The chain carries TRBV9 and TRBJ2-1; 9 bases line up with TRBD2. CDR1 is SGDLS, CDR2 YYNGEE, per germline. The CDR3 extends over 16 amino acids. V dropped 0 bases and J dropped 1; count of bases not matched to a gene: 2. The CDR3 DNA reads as TGTGCCAGCAGCGTAGGGCGGGAGGGATCCTACAATGAGCAGTTCTTC. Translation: CASSVGREGSYNEQFF.

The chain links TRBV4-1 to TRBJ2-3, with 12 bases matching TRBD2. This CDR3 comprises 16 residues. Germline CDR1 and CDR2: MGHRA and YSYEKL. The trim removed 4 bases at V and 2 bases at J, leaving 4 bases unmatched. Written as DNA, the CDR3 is TGCGCCAGCAGCCTTAGGACTAGCGGGGACACAGATACGCAGTATTTT. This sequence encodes CASSLRTSGDTDTQYF.

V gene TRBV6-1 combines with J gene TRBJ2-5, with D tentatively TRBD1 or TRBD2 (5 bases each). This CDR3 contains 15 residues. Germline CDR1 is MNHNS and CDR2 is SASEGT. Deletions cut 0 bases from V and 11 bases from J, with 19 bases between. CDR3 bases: TGTGCCAGCAGTGAAGCGGGGCAGGGCAAGGGAGAGCAGTACTTC. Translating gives CASSEAGQGKGEQYF.

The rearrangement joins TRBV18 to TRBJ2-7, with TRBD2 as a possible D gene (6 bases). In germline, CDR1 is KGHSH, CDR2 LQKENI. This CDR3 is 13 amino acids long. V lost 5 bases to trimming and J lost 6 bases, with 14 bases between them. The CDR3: CASSGIAEGEQYF. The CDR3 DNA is TGTGCCAGCTCAGGAATCGCGGAGGGCGAGCAGTACTTC. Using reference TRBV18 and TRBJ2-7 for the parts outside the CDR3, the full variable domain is NAGVMQNPRHLVRRRGQEARLRCSPMKGHSHVYWYRQLPEEGLKFMVYLQKENIIDESGMPKERFSAEFPKEGPSILRIQQVVRGDSAAYFCASSGIAEGEQYFGPGTRLTVT.

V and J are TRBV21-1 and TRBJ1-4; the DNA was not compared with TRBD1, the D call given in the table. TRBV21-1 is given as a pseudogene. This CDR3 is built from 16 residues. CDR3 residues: CASSKEKGAGNEKLFF. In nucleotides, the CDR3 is TGTGCCAGCAGCAAAGAAAAAGGGGCAGGTAATGAAAAACTGTTTTTT.

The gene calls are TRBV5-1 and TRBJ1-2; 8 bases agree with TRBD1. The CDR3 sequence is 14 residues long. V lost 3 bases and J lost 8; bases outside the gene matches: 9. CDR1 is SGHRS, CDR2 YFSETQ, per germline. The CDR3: CASSSNQGAQGYTF. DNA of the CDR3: TGCGCCAGCAGCTCAAACCAGGGGGCGCAAGGCTACACCTTC.

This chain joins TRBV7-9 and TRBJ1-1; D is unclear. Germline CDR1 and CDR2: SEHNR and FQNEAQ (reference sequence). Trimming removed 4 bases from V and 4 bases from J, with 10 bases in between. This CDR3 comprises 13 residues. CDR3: CASSSLGATEAFF. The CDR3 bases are TGTGCCAGCAGCTCCCTGGGTGCCACTGAAGCTTTCTTT.

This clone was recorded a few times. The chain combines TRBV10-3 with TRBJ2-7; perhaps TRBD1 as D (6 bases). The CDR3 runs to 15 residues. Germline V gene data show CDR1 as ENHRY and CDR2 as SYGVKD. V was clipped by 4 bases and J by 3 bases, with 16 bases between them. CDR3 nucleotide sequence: TGTGCCATCAGTGGCCAATGGGACACTAACTACGAGCAGTACTTC. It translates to CAISGQWDTNYEQYF.

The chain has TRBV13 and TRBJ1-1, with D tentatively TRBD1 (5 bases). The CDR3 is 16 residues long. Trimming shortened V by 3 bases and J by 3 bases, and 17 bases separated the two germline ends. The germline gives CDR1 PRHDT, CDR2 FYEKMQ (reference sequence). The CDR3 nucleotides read TGTGCCAGCAGCTTTCCCGGAAGGGGAAGGGACACTGAAGCTTTCTTT. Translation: CASSFPGRGRDTEAFF. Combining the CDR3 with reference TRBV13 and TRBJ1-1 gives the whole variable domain AAGVIQSPRHLIKEKRETATLKCYPIPRHDTVYWYQQGPGQDPQFLISFYEKMQSDKGSIPDRFSAQQFSDYHSELNMSSLELGDSALYFCASSFPGRGRDTEAFFGQGTRLTVV.

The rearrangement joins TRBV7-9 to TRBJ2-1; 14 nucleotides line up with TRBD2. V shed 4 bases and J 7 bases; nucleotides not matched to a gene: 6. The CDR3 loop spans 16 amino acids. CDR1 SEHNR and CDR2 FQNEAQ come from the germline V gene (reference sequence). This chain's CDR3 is CASSSRLAGGHNEQFF. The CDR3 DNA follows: TGTGCCAGCAGCTCTAGACTAGCGGGAGGGCATAATGAGCAGTTCTTC.

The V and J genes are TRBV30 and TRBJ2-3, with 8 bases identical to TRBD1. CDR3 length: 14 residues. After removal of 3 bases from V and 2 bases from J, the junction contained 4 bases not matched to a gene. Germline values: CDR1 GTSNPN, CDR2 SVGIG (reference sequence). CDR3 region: CAWRRDRYTDTQYF. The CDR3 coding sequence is TGTGCCTGGAGGCGGGACAGGTACACAGATACGCAGTATTTT.

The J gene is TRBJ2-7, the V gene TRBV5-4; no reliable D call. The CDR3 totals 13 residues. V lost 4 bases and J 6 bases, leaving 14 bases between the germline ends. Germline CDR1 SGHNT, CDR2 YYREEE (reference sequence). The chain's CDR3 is CASSVDGVGEQYF. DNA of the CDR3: TGTGCCAGCAGCGTGGATGGGGTGGGCGAGCAGTACTTC.

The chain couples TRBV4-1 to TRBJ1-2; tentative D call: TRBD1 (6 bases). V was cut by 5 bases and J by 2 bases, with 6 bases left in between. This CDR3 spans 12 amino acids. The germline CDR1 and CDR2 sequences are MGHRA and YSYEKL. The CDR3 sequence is CASSTGNYGYTF. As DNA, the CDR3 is TGCGCCAGCAGCACAGGGAACTATGGCTACACCTTC.

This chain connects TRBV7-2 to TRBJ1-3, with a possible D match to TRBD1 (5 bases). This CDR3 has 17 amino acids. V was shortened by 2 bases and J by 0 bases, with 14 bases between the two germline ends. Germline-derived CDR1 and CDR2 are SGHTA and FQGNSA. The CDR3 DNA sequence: TGTGCCAGCAGCTTACTATCGGGACTGTTCTCTGGAAACACCATATATTTT. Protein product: CASSLLSGLFSGNTIYF.

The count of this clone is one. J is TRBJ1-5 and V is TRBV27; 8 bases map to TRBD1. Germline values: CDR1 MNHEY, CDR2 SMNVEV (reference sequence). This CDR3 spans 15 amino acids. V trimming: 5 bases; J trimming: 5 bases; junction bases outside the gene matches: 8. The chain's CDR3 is CASSPWTGKHQPQHF. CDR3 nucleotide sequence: TGTGCCAGCAGTCCTTGGACAGGGAAGCATCAGCCCCAGCATTTT.

The CDR3 DNA reads TGTGCCAGCAGCTTGGACCAGGGGGCCAACACCGGGGAGCTGTTTTTT. Residues: CASSLDQGANTGELFF. V is TRBV5-6 and J is TRBJ2-2; 8 nucleotides match TRBD1. Germline CDR1 and CDR2: SGHDT and YYEEEE. The CDR3 contains 16 residues. V lost 0 bases, J lost 2 bases, and 3 bases stayed unmatched.

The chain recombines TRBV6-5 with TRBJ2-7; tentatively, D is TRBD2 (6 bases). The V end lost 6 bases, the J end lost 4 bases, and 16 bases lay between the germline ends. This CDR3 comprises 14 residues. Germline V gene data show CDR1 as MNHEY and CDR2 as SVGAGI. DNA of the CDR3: TGTGCCAGCAGCCTACGCCGGGACTCTTACGAGCAGTACTTC. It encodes CASSLRRDSYEQYF.